This TCR beta chain was captured in a study of beta chain features in type 1 diabetes. Across the whole study: Cell yields, age and gender were similar between patients and healthy donors. Sorted cells examined across all samples numbered 107,917,701. Whole-study findings and limits: Patients with Type 1 diabetes showed moderately but significantly shorter TCRB CDR3s in all four CD4+ subsets.

The CDR3 runs 14 residues. Per germline, CDR1 KGHSH and CDR2 LQKENI. V lost 3 bases to trimming and J lost 5 bases, with 12 bases between them. Expressed TCRB transcripts were sequenced after all isolated RNA was converted to cDNA. Assay used: immunoSEQ multiplex PCR; TCRdb lists only in-frame clones, some missing. The sample includes hundreds of thousands of clones, 15% to 19% of them seen just once. A few counts support this clone. Its antigen is unknown. The sequencing input was naive CD4+ T cells from blood. The chain links TRBV18 to TRBJ2-3; D is perhaps TRBD1 (7 bases). The sequence was obtained from a man aged 18 to 29 in good health. The CDR3 here is CASSPSGGGDTQYF. CDR3 bases: TGTGCCAGCTCACCTTCAGGGGGAGGAGATACGCAGTATTTT.